This T cell receptor beta chain comes out of a study of T cell changes during pregnancy in multiple sclerosis. Using immunoSEQ multiplex PCR, the repertoire was profiled, and TCRdb retains in-frame clones only, with some absent. The sample yields just over 65,000 clones, about 90% seen once. The V gene's germline CDR1 is MNHEY and CDR2 SMNVEV (reference sequence). The CDR3 totals 16 residues. The V end lost 4 bases, the J end lost 6 bases, and 20 bases lay between the germline ends. The source is a female donor with multiple sclerosis, enrolled in a pregnancy study. This chain joins TRBV27 and TRBJ2-3; TRBD1 might be the D (6 bases). The sequences come from peripheral blood, collected in the second trimester of pregnancy. CDR3 residues: CASSSRTAKVGDTQYF. The CDR3 coding sequence is TGTGCCAGCAGTTCAAGGACAGCCAAAGTCGGGGATACGCAGTATTTT.